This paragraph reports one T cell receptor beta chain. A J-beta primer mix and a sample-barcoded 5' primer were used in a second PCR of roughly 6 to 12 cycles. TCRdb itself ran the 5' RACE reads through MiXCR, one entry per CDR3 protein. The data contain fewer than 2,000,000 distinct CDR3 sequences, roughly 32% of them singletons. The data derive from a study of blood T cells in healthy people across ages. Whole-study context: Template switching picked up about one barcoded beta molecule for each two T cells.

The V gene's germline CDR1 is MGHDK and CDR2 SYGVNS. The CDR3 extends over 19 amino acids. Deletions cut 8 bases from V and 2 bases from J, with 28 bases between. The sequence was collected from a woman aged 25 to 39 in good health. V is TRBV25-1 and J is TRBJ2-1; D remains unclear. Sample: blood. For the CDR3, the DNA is TGTGCCAGCCCTTTCCTAGTTGTGGGGATAGAAGCACCCTACAATGAGCAGTTCTTC. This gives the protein CASPFLVVGIEAPYNEQFF.